One and the same sample provided the 28 T cell receptor beta chains below, sequenced in a study of T cells in Graves' hyperthyroidism and ophthalmopathy. Amplified TCR beta CDR3 regions derived from RNA transcripts. The study used the HTBI primer set for a first-round RT-PCR of the TCR CDR3. In TCRdb, the multiplex PCR reads were re-called with MiXCR into one record per CDR3 protein. This table has 450,000 to 600,000 distinct CDR3 sequences, 20% appearing once. Material for sequencing was blood. The receptors stem from a man aged 40-49 years with Graves' ophthalmopathy.

This clonotype was counted ten times or more. CDR3 loop: CASSPGHISGNTIYF. The DNA for the CDR3 is TGTGCCAGCAGCCCGGGGCATATCTCTGGAAACACCATATATTTT. The chain is built from TRBV11-2 and TRBJ1-3; perhaps TRBD1 as D (5 bases). The V end was cut by 5 bases, the J end by 0 bases, with 11 bases between. There are 15 residues in the CDR3. Germline-derived CDR1 and CDR2 are SGHAT and FQNNGV.

This clonotype showed up just a few times. The J gene is TRBJ2-1, the V gene TRBV11-3, with TRBD2 matching 15 bases. The germline V gene has CDR1 SGHNT and CDR2 YENEEA. J gave up 10 bases and V 8 bases, and 18 bases lay outside the gene matches. The CDR3 length is 18 residues. DNA for the CDR3: TGTGCCAGCGGATACCCCCCTACCGGGACTAGCGGGAGGTTAGAGCAGTTCTTC. This encodes CASGYPPTGTSGRLEQFF. The complete variable domain, with remaining parts taken from reference TRBV11-3 and TRBJ2-1, reads EAGVVQSPRYKIIEKKQPVAFWCNPISGHNTLYWYLQNLGQGPELLIRYENEEAVDDSQLPKDRFSAERLKGVDSTLKIQPAELGDSAVYLCASGYPPTGTSGRLEQFFGPGTRLTVL.

This clonotype was found a few times. The V call is TRBV20-1, the J call TRBJ2-3, with TRBD2 matching 8 bases. Trimming cost V 4 bases and J 6 bases; bases outside gene matches: 9. This CDR3 has 14 residues. Germline CDR1 and CDR2: DFQATT and SNEGSKA (reference sequence). The DNA for the CDR3 is TGCAGTGCTATAGCGGGGACCCGTTTGGATACGCAGTATTTT. Translating gives CSAIAGTRLDTQYF.

The chain employs TRBV12-3 or TRBV12-4 and TRBJ1-5; 9 bases map to TRBD1. The CDR3 loop spans 16 amino acids. The trim removed 3 bases at V and 2 bases at J, leaving 5 bases unmatched. The CDR3 DNA follows: TGTGCCAGCAGTTTTTGGGACAGGGCTGGCAATCAGCCCCAGCATTTT. It is translated as CASSFWDRAGNQPQHF.

This clonotype was counted only a few times. The genes are TRBV20-1 and TRBJ1-5, with 9 bases that match TRBD1. Trimming at V came to 0 bases and at J to 7 bases, leaving 19 bases not matched to a gene. CDR3 length equals 19 residues. CDR1 and CDR2 from the germline V gene are DFQATT and SNEGSKA (reference sequence). The DNA for the CDR3 is TGCAGTGCTAGAGATCTACCGAAGGGGACAGGGCCCGTTTCCCAGCCCCAGCATTTT. Translation gives CSARDLPKGTGPVSQPQHF.

In its sample, this clonotype was seen once. V is TRBV28 and J is TRBJ2-7, with 9 bases aligning to TRBD1. The CDR3 is 14 amino acids. The V and J ends lost 3 bases and 7 bases, in that order; junction bases with no gene match: 7. Germline values: CDR1 MDHEN, CDR2 SYDVKM. The CDR3, as DNA: TGTGCCAGCAGTTTCGGACAGGGGAATTTGGAGCAGTACTTC. This encodes CASSFGQGNLEQYF.

The table lists this clonotype with a few counts. V usage is TRBV7-2 and J usage is TRBJ2-4; 15 bases line up with TRBD2. CDR1 is SGHTA, CDR2 FQGNSA, per germline. This CDR3 is 19 amino acids long. Losses at the gene ends were 5 bases for V and 1 base for J; bases not matched to a gene: 9. The CDR3 sequence: CASSLRTSGRAGAKNIQYF. CDR3 nucleotide sequence: TGTGCCAGCAGCCTCCGGACTAGCGGGAGGGCCGGTGCCAAAAACATTCAGTACTTC.

J is TRBJ1-2 and V is TRBV5-1, with D possibly matching TRBD1 (6 bases). The CDR3 runs 15 residues. CDR1 and CDR2 from the germline V gene are SGHRS and YFSETQ. Trimming took 5 bases from V and 2 from J, leaving 16 bases between them. The CDR3 bases are TGCGCCAGCAGTCTCGAGGGCAGGGGAAACTATGGCTACACCTTC. Translating gives CASSLEGRGNYGYTF.

V gene TRBV15 combines with J gene TRBJ1-2; D perhaps matches TRBD1 (5 bases). V lost 1 base and J 6 bases, leaving 6 bases between the germline ends. The CDR3 runs to 12 residues. Germline V CDR1 and CDR2: LNHNV, YYDKDF (reference sequence). DNA for the CDR3: TGTGCCACCAGCAGAGGAGGGGATGGCTACACCTTC. Protein sequence: CATSRGGDGYTF. Based on the CDR3 plus reference TRBV15 and TRBJ1-2, the full variable domain is DAMVIQNPRYQVTQFGKPVTLSCSQTLNHNVMYWYQQKSSQAPKLLFHYYDKDFNNEADTPDNFQSRRPNTSFCFLDIRSPGLGDTAMYLCATSRGGDGYTFGSGTRLTVV.

The V and J genes are TRBV7-6 and TRBJ1-4, with TRBD1 matching 8 bases. V was pared by 1 base and J by 7 bases, with 11 bases of the junction left unmatched. The V gene's germline CDR1 is SGHVS and CDR2 FNYEAQ. There are 17 residues in the CDR3. The CDR3 DNA follows: TGTGCCAGCAGCTTAGATAGCAGGGGGCGGTTTGGTGAAAAACTGTTTTTT. It is translated as CASSLDSRGRFGEKLFF.

The V and J genes are TRBV12-3 or TRBV12-4 and TRBJ2-1; a weak D match, TRBD2 (6 bases). The CDR3 extends over 16 amino acids. V was shortened by 4 bases and J by 1 base, with 14 bases between the two germline ends. The CDR3 DNA reads TGTGCCAGCAGTTCACATGGCGGGATTTCCTACAATGAGCAGTTCTTC. Translation gives CASSSHGGISYNEQFF.

The table lists this clonotype with many counts. This chain connects TRBV20-1 to TRBJ2-2; D unresolved. V lost 2 bases and J lost 3, with 7 bases in between. CDR1 and CDR2 (germline): DFQATT, SNEGSKA (reference sequence). The CDR3 sequence is 13 residues long. Written as DNA, the CDR3 is TGCAGTGCTAGACGGCTGGACACCGGGGAGCTGTTTTTT. Residues: CSARRLDTGELFF.

The chain employs TRBV6-1 and TRBJ1-5, with D maybe TRBD1 (5 bases). Between the trimmed V and J ends, which lost 0 bases and 7 bases, there was a span of 13 bases. Germline V lookup: CDR1 MNHNS, CDR2 SASEGT. The CDR3 consists of 15 residues. In DNA, the CDR3 is TGTGCCAGCAGTGAAGCGCCGGGGGGACGGCAGCCCCAGCATTTT. This encodes CASSEAPGGRQPQHF.

About this clonotype: One base away lies a much larger clone, so this may be a sequencing read error. The V gene is TRBV3-1, the J gene TRBJ2-7; D is uncertain. The length of the CDR3 is 15 residues. Germline values: CDR1 LGHDT, CDR2 YNNKEL (reference sequence). CDR3: CASSQDIRGSYKQYF. CDR3 nucleotides: TGTGCCAGCAGCCAAGATATCCGCGGATCCTACAAGCAGTACTTC.

This chain joins TRBV18 and TRBJ2-5, with D possibly TRBD2 on 7 matching bases. CDR3 size: 15 residues. Germline values: CDR1 KGHSH, CDR2 LQKENI. V was trimmed by 3 bases and J by 3 bases, leaving 14 bases between them. The CDR3 here is CASSPLWGGEETQYF. In DNA, the CDR3 is TGTGCCAGCTCACCGCTGTGGGGGGGCGAAGAGACCCAGTACTTC. The entire variable domain, with the rest obtained from reference TRBV18 and TRBJ2-5, is as follows: NAGVMQNPRHLVRRRGQEARLRCSPMKGHSHVYWYRQLPEEGLKFMVYLQKENIIDESGMPKERFSAEFPKEGPSILRIQQVVRGDSAAYFCASSPLWGGEETQYFGPGTRLLVL.

This chain links TRBV29-1 with TRBJ2-1; weak D call: TRBD1 (5 bases). The germline V and J ends were trimmed by 4 bases and 0 bases, with 10 bases remaining between them. CDR1 and CDR2 from the germline V gene are SQVTM and ANQGSEA. The CDR3 runs to 14 residues. The CDR3: CSVGGSSSYNEQFF. In nucleotides, the CDR3 is TGCAGCGTTGGGGGCTCTAGCTCCTACAATGAGCAGTTCTTC.

This clonotype was recorded at least ten times. The chain uses TRBV5-5 and TRBJ2-1; D is uncertain. The germline gives CDR1 SGHKS, CDR2 YYEKEE (reference sequence). The CDR3 runs 14 residues. V was cut by 0 bases and J by 2 bases, with 6 bases left in between. CDR3 in amino acids: CASSLVGPYNEQFF. The CDR3 nucleotides are TGTGCCAGCAGCTTGGTCGGGCCCTACAATGAGCAGTTCTTC.

This clonotype was seen only a few times. V is TRBV10-3 and J is TRBJ2-7; no reliable D call. CDR3 size: 10 residues. Germline values: CDR1 ENHRY, CDR2 SYGVKD. The V end lost 8 bases, the J end lost 5 bases, and 7 bases lay between the germline ends. CDR3 sequence (DNA): TGTGCCATCGGAGTAGACGAGCAGTACTTC. Encoded protein: CAIGVDEQYF.

The table lists this clonotype with many counts. The chain is built from TRBV11-2 and TRBJ2-3; TRBD2 matches 8 bases. The CDR3 runs 15 residues. Germline V lookup: CDR1 SGHAT, CDR2 FQNNGV. The J segment lost 5 bases and the V segment lost 2 bases, leaving 6 bases of the junction unmatched. The CDR3 reads CASSLNGGAQDTQYF. As DNA, the CDR3 is TGTGCCAGCAGCTTAAACGGGGGGGCCCAAGATACGCAGTATTTT. The whole variable domain, filled in from reference TRBV11-2 and TRBJ2-3, reads EAGVAQSPRYKIIEKRQSVAFWCNPISGHATLYWYQQILGQGPKLLIQFQNNGVVDDSQLPKDRFSAERLKGVDSTLKIQPAKLEDSAVYLCASSLNGGAQDTQYFGPGTRLTVL.

This clonotype has a handful of counts. The chain couples TRBV7-6 to TRBJ2-2; 7 nucleotides agree with TRBD1. V trimming: 2 bases; J trimming: 6 bases; junction bases outside the gene matches: 6. The CDR3 covers 15 residues. The V gene's germline CDR1 is SGHVS and CDR2 FNYEAQ. CDR3 loop: CASSLNNGQAGELFF. CDR3 nucleotides: TGTGCCAGCAGCTTAAATAACGGACAGGCCGGGGAGCTGTTTTTT.

This clonotype has a count of ten or more. V is TRBV30 and J is TRBJ1-1; weak D call: TRBD1 (5 bases). Germline V lookup: CDR1 GTSNPN, CDR2 SVGIG (reference sequence). The CDR3 length is 11 residues. V gave up 6 bases and J gave up 1 base, with 6 bases separating them. Here the CDR3 reads CACQGNTEAFF. The CDR3 nucleotides are TGTGCCTGCCAGGGGAACACTGAAGCTTTCTTT.

There are many counts of this clonotype. The chain couples TRBV5-1 to TRBJ1-1; possible D gene TRBD1, 5 bases. CDR1 and CDR2 (germline): SGHRS, YFSETQ. V dropped 2 bases and J dropped 1 base, with 9 bases sitting between them. The CDR3 sequence is 14 residues long. CDR3 bases: TGCGCCAGCAGCTTAGGACACCCGAACACTGAAGCTTTCTTT. Residues: CASSLGHPNTEAFF.

This chain joins TRBV7-8 and TRBJ1-4; D call uncertain. Looked up from germline, CDR1 is SGHVS and CDR2 is FQNEAQ. CDR3 length: 15 amino acids. The ends were cut back, 1 base at V and 2 bases at J, with 8 bases in the middle. CDR3 amino acids: CASSLGVSTNEKLFF. The DNA of the CDR3 is TGTGCCAGCAGCTTAGGGGTCAGCACTAATGAAAAACTGTTTTTT.

The rearrangement uses TRBV15 and TRBJ2-5, with 9 positions matching TRBD2. The CDR3 is made up of 15 amino acids. The V and J ends lost 6 bases and 1 base, in that order; junction bases with no gene match: 6. Germline CDR1 LNHNV, CDR2 YYDKDF (reference sequence). CDR3 loop: CATRDQRGAQETQYF. The CDR3 DNA reads as TGTGCCACCAGAGATCAGCGGGGGGCCCAAGAGACCCAGTACTTC.

This clonotype was seen at least ten times. This chain uses TRBV27 with TRBJ2-7; 7 nucleotides align to TRBD1. The V and J ends lost 3 bases and 3 bases, in that order; junction bases with no gene match: 5. The length of the CDR3 is 14 residues. Per the germline V gene, CDR1 is MNHEY and CDR2 is SMNVEV (reference sequence). The CDR3 DNA follows: TGTGCCAGCAGTTTCCATGACAGGGACTACGAGCAGTACTTC. Its protein is CASSFHDRDYEQYF.

The chain combines TRBV20-1 with TRBJ2-7, with TRBD2 identical over 7 bases. CDR1 is DFQATT, CDR2 SNEGSKA, per germline (reference sequence). The CDR3 is made up of 14 amino acids. V lost 3 bases, J lost 2 bases, and 7 bases stayed unmatched. The CDR3 coding sequence is TGCAGTGCTAGCCGCGGGAGAGGCGCCTACGAGCAGTACTTC. Amino acid sequence: CSASRGRGAYEQYF.

The chain has TRBV29-1 and TRBJ2-1; 13 nucleotides match TRBD2. The CDR3 loop spans 14 amino acids. In germline, CDR1 is SQVTM, CDR2 ANQGSEA. V trimming: 6 bases; J trimming: 7 bases; junction bases outside the gene matches: 6. The CDR3 here is CSVRLAGGSNEQFF. The CDR3 nucleotides are TGCAGCGTGCGACTAGCGGGAGGCAGTAATGAGCAGTTCTTC.

This sequence joins TRBV20-1 and TRBJ2-7; D perhaps matches TRBD2 (6 bases). This CDR3 contains 15 residues. V dropped 2 bases and J dropped 5 bases, with 19 bases sitting between them. Per germline, CDR1 DFQATT and CDR2 SNEGSKA (reference sequence). Written as DNA, the CDR3 is TGCAGTGCTAGAAATAGCGGCTTTCTTCAGGACGAGCAGTACTTC. This sequence encodes CSARNSGFLQDEQYF.